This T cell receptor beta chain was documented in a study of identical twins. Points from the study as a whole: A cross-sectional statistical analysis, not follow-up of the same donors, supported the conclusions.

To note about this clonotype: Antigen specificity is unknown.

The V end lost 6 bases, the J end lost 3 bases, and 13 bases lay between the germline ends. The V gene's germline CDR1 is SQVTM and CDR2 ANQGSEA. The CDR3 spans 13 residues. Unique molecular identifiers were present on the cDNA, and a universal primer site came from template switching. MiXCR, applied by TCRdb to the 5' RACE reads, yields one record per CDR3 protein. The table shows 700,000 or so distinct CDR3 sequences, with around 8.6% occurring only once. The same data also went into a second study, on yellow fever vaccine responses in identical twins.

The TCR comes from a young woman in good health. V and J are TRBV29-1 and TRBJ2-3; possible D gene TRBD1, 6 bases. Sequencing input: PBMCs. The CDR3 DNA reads TGCAGCGTGCCAGCAGGGGATACAGATACGCAGTATTTT. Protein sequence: CSVPAGDTDTQYF.